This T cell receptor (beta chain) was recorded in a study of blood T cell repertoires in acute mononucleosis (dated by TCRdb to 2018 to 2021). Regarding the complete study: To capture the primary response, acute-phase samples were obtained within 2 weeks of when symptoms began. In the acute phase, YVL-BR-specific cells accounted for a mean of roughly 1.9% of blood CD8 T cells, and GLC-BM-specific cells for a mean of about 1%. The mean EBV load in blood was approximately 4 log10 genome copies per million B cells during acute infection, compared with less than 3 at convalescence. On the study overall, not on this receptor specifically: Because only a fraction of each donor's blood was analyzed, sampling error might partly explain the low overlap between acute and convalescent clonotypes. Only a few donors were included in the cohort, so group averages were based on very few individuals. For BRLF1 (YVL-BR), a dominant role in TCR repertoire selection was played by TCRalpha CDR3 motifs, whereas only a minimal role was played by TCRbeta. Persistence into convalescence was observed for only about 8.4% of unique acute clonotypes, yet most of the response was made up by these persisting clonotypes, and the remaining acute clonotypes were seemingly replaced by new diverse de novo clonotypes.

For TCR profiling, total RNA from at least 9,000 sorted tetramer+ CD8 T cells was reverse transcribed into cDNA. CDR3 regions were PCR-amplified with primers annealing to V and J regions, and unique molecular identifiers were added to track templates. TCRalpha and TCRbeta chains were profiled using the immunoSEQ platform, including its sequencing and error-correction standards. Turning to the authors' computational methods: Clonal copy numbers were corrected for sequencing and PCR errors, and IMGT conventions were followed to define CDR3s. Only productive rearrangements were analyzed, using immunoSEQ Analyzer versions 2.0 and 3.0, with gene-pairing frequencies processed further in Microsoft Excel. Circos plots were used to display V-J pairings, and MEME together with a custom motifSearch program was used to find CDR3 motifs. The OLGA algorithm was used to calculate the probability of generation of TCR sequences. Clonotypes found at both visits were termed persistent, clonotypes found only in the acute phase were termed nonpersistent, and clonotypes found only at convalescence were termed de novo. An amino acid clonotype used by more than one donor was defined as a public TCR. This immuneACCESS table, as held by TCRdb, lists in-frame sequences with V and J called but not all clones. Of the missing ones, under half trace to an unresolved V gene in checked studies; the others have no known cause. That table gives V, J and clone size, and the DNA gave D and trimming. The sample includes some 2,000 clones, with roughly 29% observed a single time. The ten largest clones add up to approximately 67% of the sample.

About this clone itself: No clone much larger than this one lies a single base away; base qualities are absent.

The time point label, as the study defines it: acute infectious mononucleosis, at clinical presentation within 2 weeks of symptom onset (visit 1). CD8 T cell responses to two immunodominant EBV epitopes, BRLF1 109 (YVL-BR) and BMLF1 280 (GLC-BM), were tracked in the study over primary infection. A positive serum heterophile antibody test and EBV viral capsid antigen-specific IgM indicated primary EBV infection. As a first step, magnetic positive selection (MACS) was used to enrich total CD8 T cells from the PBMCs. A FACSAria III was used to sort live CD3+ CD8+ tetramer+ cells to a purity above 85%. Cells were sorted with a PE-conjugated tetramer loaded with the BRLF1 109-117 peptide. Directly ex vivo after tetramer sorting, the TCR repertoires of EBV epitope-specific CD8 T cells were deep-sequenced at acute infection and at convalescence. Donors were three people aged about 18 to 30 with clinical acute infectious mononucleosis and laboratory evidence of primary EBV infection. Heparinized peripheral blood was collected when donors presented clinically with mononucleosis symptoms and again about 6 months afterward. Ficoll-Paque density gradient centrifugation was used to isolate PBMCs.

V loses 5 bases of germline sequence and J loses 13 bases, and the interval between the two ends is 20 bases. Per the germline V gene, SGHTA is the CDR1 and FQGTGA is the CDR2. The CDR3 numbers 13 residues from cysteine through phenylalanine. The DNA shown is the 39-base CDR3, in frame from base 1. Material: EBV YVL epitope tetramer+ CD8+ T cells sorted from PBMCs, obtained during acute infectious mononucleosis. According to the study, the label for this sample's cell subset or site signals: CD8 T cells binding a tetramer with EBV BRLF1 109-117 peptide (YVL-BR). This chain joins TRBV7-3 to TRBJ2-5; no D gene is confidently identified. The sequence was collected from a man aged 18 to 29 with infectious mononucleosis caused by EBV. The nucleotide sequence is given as TGTGCCAGCAGCCAAGATCTAGGGCCCCCAGGGTACTTC. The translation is CASSQDLGPPGYF.